The 6 T cell receptor beta chains in this list originate from one sample, sequenced in a study of PD-1 blockade in classical Hodgkin lymphoma. The table came from immunoSEQ multiplex PCR; TCRdb's copy has only in-frame clones and leaves some out. The data hold about 60,000 clones, with more than 80% observed a single time. The time point: cycle 4 day 1 (C4D1), after five to seven weeks of nivolumab. Patients all relapsed after autologous stem cell transplantation, and there was variation in brentuximab vedotin exposure. This specimen was peripheral blood mononuclear cells (PBMCs), taken before the fourth cycle of nivolumab. The receptor source for this set is a human donor with classical Hodgkin lymphoma.

V gene TRBV10-2 combines with J gene TRBJ2-7; TRBD1 agrees at 8 bases. The CDR3 is made up of 13 amino acids. Unmatched junction bases numbered 5, after V lost 8 bases and J lost 2 bases. CDR1 and CDR2 from the germline V gene are WSHSY and SAAADI. The CDR3 spells CASLDRVPYEQYF. CDR3 coding DNA: TGCGCCAGCCTGGACAGGGTTCCCTACGAGCAGTACTTC.

The chain recombines TRBV7-8 with TRBJ1-4; D gene unclear. Germline CDR1 SGHVS, CDR2 FQNEAQ. Deletions cut 3 bases from V and 0 bases from J, with 14 bases between. This CDR3 region has 17 residues. CDR3 residues: CASSLVRSVATNEKLFF. CDR3 DNA sequence: TGTGCCAGCAGCTTGGTCCGTTCGGTGGCAACTAATGAAAAACTGTTTTTT.

The chain combines TRBV7-2 with TRBJ1-1; possible D gene TRBD1, 6 bases. Trimming left V 1 base short and J 3 bases short, with 12 bases between. The CDR3 runs 15 residues. The germline V gene has CDR1 SGHTA and CDR2 FQGNSA. The CDR3 protein is CASSLGPGVDTEAFF. The CDR3, as DNA: TGTGCCAGCAGCTTAGGACCAGGGGTTGACACTGAAGCTTTCTTT. The complete variable domain, with remaining parts taken from reference TRBV7-2 and TRBJ1-1, reads GAGVSQSPSNKVTEKGKDVELRCDPISGHTALYWYRQSLGQGLEFLIYFQGNSAPDKSGLPSDRFSAERTGGSVSTLTIQRTQQEDSAVYLCASSLGPGVDTEAFFGQGTRLTVV.

This chain uses TRBV4-1 with TRBJ1-1, with D hard to call. The V end lost 4 bases, the J end lost 5 bases, and 11 bases lay between the germline ends. Germline V gene data show CDR1 as MGHRA and CDR2 as YSYEKL. The CDR3 is 13 amino acids. The CDR3 loop reads CASSLAMGTEAFF. As DNA, the CDR3 is TGCGCCAGCAGCCTAGCCATGGGGACTGAAGCTTTCTTT.

The chain carries TRBV2 and TRBJ2-3; no firm D call. This CDR3 comprises 14 residues. V gave up 11 bases and J gave up 1 base, with 16 bases separating them. CDR1 is SNHLY and CDR2 is FYNNEI in the germline V gene. CDR3 protein: CAAKTRTGTDTQYF. In DNA form, the CDR3 reads TGTGCCGCAAAGACCCGCACGGGCACAGATACGCAGTATTTT.

The rearrangement links TRBV5-1 to TRBJ2-2, with D hard to call. This CDR3 contains 18 residues. Looked up from germline, CDR1 is SGHRS and CDR2 is YFSETQ. Trimming cost V 0 bases and J 2 bases, with 17 bases left between them. CDR3 DNA sequence: TGCGCCAGCAGCTTGGTAGGGTCCTTGGGCAGTAACACCGGGGAGCTGTTTTTT. Amino acids: CASSLVGSLGSNTGELFF.